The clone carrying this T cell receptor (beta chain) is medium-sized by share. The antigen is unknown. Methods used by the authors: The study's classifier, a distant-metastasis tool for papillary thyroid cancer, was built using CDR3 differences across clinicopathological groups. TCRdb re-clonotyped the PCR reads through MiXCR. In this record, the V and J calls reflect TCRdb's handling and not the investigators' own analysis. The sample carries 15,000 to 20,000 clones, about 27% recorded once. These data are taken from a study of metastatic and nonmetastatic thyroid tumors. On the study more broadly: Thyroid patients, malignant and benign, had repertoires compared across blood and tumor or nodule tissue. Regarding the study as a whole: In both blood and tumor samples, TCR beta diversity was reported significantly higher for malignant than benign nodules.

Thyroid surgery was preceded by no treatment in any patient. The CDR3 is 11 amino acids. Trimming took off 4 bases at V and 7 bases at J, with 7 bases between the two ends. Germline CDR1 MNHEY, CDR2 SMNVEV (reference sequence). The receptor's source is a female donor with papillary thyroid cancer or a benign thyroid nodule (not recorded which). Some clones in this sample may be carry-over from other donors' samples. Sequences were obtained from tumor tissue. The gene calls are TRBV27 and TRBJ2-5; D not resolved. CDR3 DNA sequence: TGTGCCAGCAGTTCTACGGGGACCCAGTACTTC. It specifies CASSSTGTQYF.